The clone carrying this T cell receptor (beta chain) was seen more than once but under ten times. The record originates from a study of cytomegalovirus exposure and HLA in healthy donors. V lost 1 base to trimming and J lost 0 bases, with 18 bases between them. The germline V gene encodes CDR1 SGHAT and CDR2 FQNNGV. The CDR3 has 18 amino acids. PCR primers comprised 60 Vbeta and 13 Jbeta primers. Clones were sequenced by immunoSEQ multiplex PCR, and TCRdb holds only the in-frame ones, with some missing. In the table there are over 150,000 clones, roughly 70% of which are singletons. J is TRBJ1-1 and V is TRBV11-2; D ambiguous. The sample was PBMCs. This clonotype originated in a woman in her twenties or thirties in good health and CMV-seronegative. CDR3 DNA: TGTGCCAGCAGCTTAGGGCCCACAGAAATGTTCATGAACACTGAAGCTTTCTTT. It specifies CASSLGPTEMFMNTEAFF. Based on the CDR3 plus reference TRBV11-2 and TRBJ1-1, the full variable domain is EAGVAQSPRYKIIEKRQSVAFWCNPISGHATLYWYQQILGQGPKLLIQFQNNGVVDDSQLPKDRFSAERLKGVDSTLKIQPAKLEDSAVYLCASSLGPTEMFMNTEAFFGQGTRLTVV.